This TCR beta chain was observed in a study of cytomegalovirus exposure and HLA in healthy donors. General observations from the study: Specificity of a few CMV-associated chains for CMV antigens was verified in vitro.

The study ran its PCR with 60 Vbeta and 13 Jbeta primers. Original handling: Unique TCR beta chains numbered approximately 76 million in a later analysis, with around 10 million shared. Profiling relied on immunoSEQ multiplex PCR, and the TCRdb table lists in-frame clones only, not all of them. The V and J calls and clone size come from that table; D and trimming were worked out from the DNA. The table has 95,000 to 100,000 clones, 85% seen once. Notes on this clone: The target antigen is unknown.

Specimen: PBMCs. This TCR was recovered from a man in his thirties or forties in good health and CMV-seronegative.

The CDR3 spells CASSQELAAPPDEQFF. The DNA for the CDR3 is TGTGCCAGCAGCCAAGAACTAGCGGCACCTCCGGATGAGCAGTTCTTC. This chain connects TRBV4-2 to TRBJ2-1; 8 bases fit TRBD2. The trim removed 0 bases at V and 8 bases at J, leaving 9 bases unmatched. CDR1 is LGHNA and CDR2 is YNFKEQ in the germline V gene. This CDR3 spans 16 amino acids.